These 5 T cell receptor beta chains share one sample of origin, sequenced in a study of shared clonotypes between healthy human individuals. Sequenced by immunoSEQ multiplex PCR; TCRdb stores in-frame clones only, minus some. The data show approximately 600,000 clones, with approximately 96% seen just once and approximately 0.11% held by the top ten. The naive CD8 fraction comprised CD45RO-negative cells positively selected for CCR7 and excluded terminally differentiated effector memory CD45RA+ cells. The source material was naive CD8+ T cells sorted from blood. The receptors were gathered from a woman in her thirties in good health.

CDR3 in DNA: TGTGCCAGCGGCATGGGACTACGCTACGAGCAGTACTTC. It encodes CASGMGLRYEQYF. This chain connects TRBV27 to TRBJ2-7; 7 nucleotides align to TRBD2. Germline V gene sequence: CDR1 MNHEY, CDR2 SMNVEV (reference sequence). The trim removed 8 bases at V and 3 bases at J, leaving 7 bases unmatched. The CDR3 extends over 13 amino acids.

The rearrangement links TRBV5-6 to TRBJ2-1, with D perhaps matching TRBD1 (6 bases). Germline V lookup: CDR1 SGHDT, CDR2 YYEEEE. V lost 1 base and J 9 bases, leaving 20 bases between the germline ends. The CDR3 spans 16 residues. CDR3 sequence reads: CASSLIQGSPHGEQFF. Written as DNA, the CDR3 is TGTGCCAGCAGCTTGATACAGGGTAGCCCCCACGGTGAGCAGTTCTTC.

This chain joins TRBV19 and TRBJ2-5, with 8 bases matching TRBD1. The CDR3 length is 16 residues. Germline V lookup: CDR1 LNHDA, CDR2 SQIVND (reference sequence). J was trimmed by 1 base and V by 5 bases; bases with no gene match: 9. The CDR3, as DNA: TGTGCCAGTAGTGCCCAGGGGGCTAGCCTCCAAGAGACCCAGTACTTC. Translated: CASSAQGASLQETQYF. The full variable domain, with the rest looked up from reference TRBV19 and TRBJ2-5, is DGGITQSPKYLFRKEGQNVTLSCEQNLNHDAMYWYRQDPGQGLRLIYYSQIVNDFQKGDIAEGYSVSREKKESFPLTVTSAQKNPTAFYLCASSAQGASLQETQYFGPGTRLLVL.

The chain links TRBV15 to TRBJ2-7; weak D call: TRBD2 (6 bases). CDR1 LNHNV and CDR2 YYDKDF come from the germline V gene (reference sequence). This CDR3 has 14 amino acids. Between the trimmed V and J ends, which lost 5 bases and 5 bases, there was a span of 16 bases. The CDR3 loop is CATSPRLVRDEQYF. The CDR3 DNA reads TGTGCCACCAGCCCACGACTAGTACGAGACGAGCAGTACTTC.

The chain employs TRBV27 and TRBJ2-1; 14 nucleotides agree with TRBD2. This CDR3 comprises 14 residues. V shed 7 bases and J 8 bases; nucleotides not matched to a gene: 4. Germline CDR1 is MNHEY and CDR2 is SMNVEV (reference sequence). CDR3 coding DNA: TGTGCCAGCACGGGACTAGCGGGAGCTGATGAGCAGTTCTTC. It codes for CASTGLAGADEQFF.